The rows below give T cell receptor beta chains drawn from one sample of a study of T-cell reconstitution after alpha-beta-depleted transplantation in children. TCRdb reanalysed the PCR reads using MiXCR and keeps one entry per CDR3 protein. The table has about 150,000 distinct CDR3 sequences, approximately 12% seen once. The sample consisted of PBMCs, taken before TCRalphabeta/CD19-depleted stem cell transplant. These receptors came from a boy between 2 and 10 years old with acute myeloid leukemia, due to receive a stem cell transplant. CDR3s include the opening cysteine and the closing phenylalanine or tryptophan. Each record gives: J gene, clone size, V gene, D gene, CDR3 protein, CDR3 DNA. D genes are given only for firm matches. Expanded clones are given a class, and other clones once, few, many or no size at all.

j_gene: TRBJ2-2; abundance: many; v_gene: TRBV27; d_gene: NA; CDR3aa: CASSPTVRGELFF; CDR3nt: TGTGCCAGCAGTCCCACAGTGAGGGGGGAGCTGTTTTTT
j_gene: TRBJ1-3; abundance: many; v_gene: TRBV21-1; d_gene: NA; CDR3aa: CASSKVRQGTGNTIYF; CDR3nt: TGTGCCAGCAGCAAAGTAAGACAGGGTACTGGAAACACCATATATTTT
j_gene: TRBJ2-1; abundance: many; v_gene: TRBV11-2; d_gene: NA; CDR3aa: CASSEGTPAVSSYNEQFF; CDR3nt: TGTGCCAGCAGCGAAGGGACTCCCGCGGTCAGCTCCTACAATGAGCAGTTCTTC
j_gene: TRBJ2-5; abundance: many; v_gene: TRBV6-5; d_gene: NA; CDR3aa: CASSYGLKETQYF; CDR3nt: TGTGCCAGCAGTTACGGTCTAAAAGAGACCCAGTACTTC
j_gene: TRBJ2-7; abundance: many; v_gene: TRBV7-6; d_gene: TRBD2; CDR3aa: CASSLLLAGYEHYF; CDR3nt: TGTGCCAGCAGCTTACTACTAGCGGGGTACGAGCATTACTTC
j_gene: TRBJ2-3; abundance: many; v_gene: TRBV7-2; d_gene: TRBD1; CDR3aa: CASSSRTGLGDTQYF; CDR3nt: TGTGCCAGCAGCTCCCGGACAGGATTGGGAGATACGCAGTATTTT
j_gene: TRBJ1-2; abundance: many; v_gene: TRBV7-9; d_gene: NA; CDR3aa: CASSSSGRLGYTF; CDR3nt: TGTGCCAGCAGCTCCAGTGGACGGCTGGGCTACACCTTC
j_gene: TRBJ1-1; abundance: many; v_gene: TRBV7-9; d_gene: NA; CDR3aa: CASSFDTLMNTEAFF; CDR3nt: TGTGCCAGCAGCTTTGACACCCTGATGAACACTGAAGCTTTCTTT
j_gene: TRBJ2-7; abundance: many; v_gene: TRBV12-3/TRBV12-4; d_gene: NA; CDR3aa: CASRETGTNEQYF; CDR3nt: TGTGCCAGCAGAGAAACAGGGACCAACGAGCAGTACTTC
j_gene: TRBJ1-1; abundance: many; v_gene: TRBV5-1; d_gene: TRBD1; CDR3aa: CASSFGDRNTEAFF; CDR3nt: TGCGCCAGCAGCTTTGGGGACAGGAACACTGAAGCTTTCTTT
j_gene: TRBJ2-2; abundance: NA; v_gene: TRBV10-1; d_gene: NA; CDR3aa: CASSEDAGRRELFF; CDR3nt: TGCGCCAGCAGTGAAGACGCGGGACGTCGGGAGCTGTTTTTT
j_gene: TRBJ1-3; abundance: many; v_gene: TRBV12-3/TRBV12-4; d_gene: TRBD1; CDR3aa: CASRETGASGNTIYF; CDR3nt: TGTGCCAGCAGGGAGACAGGGGCCTCTGGAAACACCATATATTTT
j_gene: TRBJ2-1; abundance: many; v_gene: TRBV6-5; d_gene: NA; CDR3aa: CASSYSSYNEQFF; CDR3nt: TGTGCCAGCAGTTACTCCTCCTACAATGAGCAGTTCTTC
j_gene: TRBJ2-1; abundance: many; v_gene: TRBV9; d_gene: TRBD2; CDR3aa: CASSVGAGGPGNEQFF; CDR3nt: TGTGCCAGCAGCGTAGGTGCGGGAGGGCCTGGCAATGAGCAGTTCTTC
j_gene: TRBJ2-2; abundance: many; v_gene: TRBV18; d_gene: NA; CDR3aa: CASSPGNTANTGELFF; CDR3nt: TGTGCCAGCTCACCAGGGAATACCGCGAACACCGGGGAGCTGTTTTTT
j_gene: TRBJ2-3; abundance: NA; v_gene: TRBV11-3; d_gene: NA; CDR3aa: CASSLDEGDTQYF; CDR3nt: TGTGCCAGCAGCTTAGATGAAGGGGATACGCAGTATTTT
j_gene: TRBJ2-2; abundance: NA; v_gene: TRBV5-1; d_gene: NA; CDR3aa: CASSIERRTGELFF; CDR3nt: TGCGCCAGCAGCATTGAGCGTAGAACCGGGGAGCTGTTTTTT
j_gene: TRBJ2-1; abundance: many; v_gene: TRBV10-3; d_gene: NA; CDR3aa: CAISLGPVNNEQFF; CDR3nt: TGTGCCATCAGTTTGGGACCCGTTAACAATGAGCAGTTCTTC
j_gene: TRBJ2-3; abundance: many; v_gene: TRBV4-1; d_gene: NA; CDR3aa: CASSQVQGADTQYF; CDR3nt: TGCGCCAGCAGCCAAGTACAAGGAGCGGATACGCAGTATTTT
j_gene: TRBJ2-5; abundance: many; v_gene: TRBV7-9; d_gene: NA; CDR3aa: CASSRLPGLARETQYF; CDR3nt: TGTGCCAGCAGCCGCCTGCCGGGACTTGCCCGGGAGACCCAGTACTTC
j_gene: TRBJ2-3; abundance: NA; v_gene: TRBV10-1; d_gene: NA; CDR3aa: CASSDGGDYTQYF; CDR3nt: TGCGCCAGCAGTGACGGGGGAGATTATACGCAGTATTTT
j_gene: TRBJ2-7; abundance: many; v_gene: TRBV5-1; d_gene: NA; CDR3aa: CASSKTSTSSYEQYF; CDR3nt: TGCGCCAGCAGTAAAACCTCCACTAGCAGTTACGAGCAGTACTTC
j_gene: TRBJ1-2; abundance: many; v_gene: TRBV2; d_gene: TRBD1; CDR3aa: CASSVDRALTYGYTF; CDR3nt: TGTGCCAGCAGCGTAGACAGGGCTTTAACCTATGGCTACACCTTC
j_gene: TRBJ1-1; abundance: many; v_gene: TRBV7-8; d_gene: TRBD1; CDR3aa: CASSHRGQGGTEAFF; CDR3nt: TGTGCCAGCAGCCACCGAGGACAGGGCGGCACTGAAGCTTTCTTT
j_gene: TRBJ2-3; abundance: many; v_gene: TRBV6-5; d_gene: NA; CDR3aa: CASIPQGTDTQYF; CDR3nt: TGTGCCAGCATTCCGCAGGGAACAGATACGCAGTATTTT
j_gene: TRBJ2-7; abundance: many; v_gene: TRBV5-1; d_gene: NA; CDR3aa: CASSLGRSGDEQYF; CDR3nt: TGCGCCAGCAGCTTGGGGCGAAGTGGCGACGAGCAGTACTTC
j_gene: TRBJ2-5; abundance: many; v_gene: TRBV7-2; d_gene: TRBD2; CDR3aa: CASSLTSGQETQYF; CDR3nt: TGTGCCAGCAGCTTAACTAGCGGTCAAGAGACCCAGTACTTC
j_gene: TRBJ2-7; abundance: many; v_gene: TRBV4-1; d_gene: NA; CDR3aa: CASSPLGLLPVEQYF; CDR3nt: TGCGCCAGCAGCCCTTTGGGTCTTCTGCCTGTCGAGCAGTACTTC
j_gene: TRBJ1-3; abundance: many; v_gene: TRBV7-9; d_gene: TRBD1; CDR3aa: CASSLPQTGNSGNTIYF; CDR3nt: TGTGCCAGCAGCCTCCCTCAGACAGGGAACTCTGGAAACACCATATATTTT
j_gene: TRBJ2-3; abundance: NA; v_gene: TRBV28; d_gene: NA; CDR3aa: CASSLVLVVGGTDTQYF; CDR3nt: TGTGCCAGCAGTTTGGTCTTGGTCGTGGGCGGCACAGATACGCAGTATTTT
j_gene: TRBJ1-2; abundance: many; v_gene: TRBV14; d_gene: TRBD1; CDR3aa: CASSATGTYGYTF; CDR3nt: TGTGCCAGCAGCGCGACAGGGACCTATGGCTACACCTTC
j_gene: TRBJ1-6; abundance: NA; v_gene: TRBV11-2; d_gene: NA; CDR3aa: CASSLRSYNSPLHF; CDR3nt: TGTGCCAGCAGCTTAAGGTCCTATAATTCACCCCTCCACTTT
j_gene: TRBJ2-1; abundance: many; v_gene: TRBV5-1; d_gene: TRBD2; CDR3aa: CASSFRLAGLNEQFF; CDR3nt: TGCGCCAGCAGCTTCAGACTAGCGGGCTTGAATGAGCAGTTCTTC